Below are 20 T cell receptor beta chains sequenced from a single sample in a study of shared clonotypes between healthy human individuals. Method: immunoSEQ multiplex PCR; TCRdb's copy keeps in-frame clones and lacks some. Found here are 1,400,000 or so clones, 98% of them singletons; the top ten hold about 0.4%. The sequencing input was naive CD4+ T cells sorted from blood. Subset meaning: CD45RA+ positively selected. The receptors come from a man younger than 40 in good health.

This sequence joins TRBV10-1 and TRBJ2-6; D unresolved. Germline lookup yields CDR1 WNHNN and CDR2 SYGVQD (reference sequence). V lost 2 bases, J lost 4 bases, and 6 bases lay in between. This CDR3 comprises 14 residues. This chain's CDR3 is CASSEDRGANVLTF. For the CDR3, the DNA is TGCGCCAGCAGTGAGGATCGGGGGGCCAACGTCCTGACTTTC.

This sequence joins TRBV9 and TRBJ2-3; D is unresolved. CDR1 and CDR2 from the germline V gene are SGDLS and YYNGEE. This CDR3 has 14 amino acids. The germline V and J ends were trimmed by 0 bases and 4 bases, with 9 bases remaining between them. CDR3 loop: CASSVGGYADTQYF. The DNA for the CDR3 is TGTGCCAGCAGCGTAGGGGGATATGCAGATACGCAGTATTTT.

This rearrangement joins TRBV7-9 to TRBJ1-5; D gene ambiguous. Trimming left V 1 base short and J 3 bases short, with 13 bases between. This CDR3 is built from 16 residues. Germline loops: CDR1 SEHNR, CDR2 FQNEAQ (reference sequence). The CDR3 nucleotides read TGTGCCAGCAGCTTAGGCTGGGGTAAAAACAATCAGCCCCAGCATTTT. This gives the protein CASSLGWGKNNQPQHF. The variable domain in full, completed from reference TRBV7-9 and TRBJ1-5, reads DTGVSQNPRHKITKRGQNVTFRCDPISEHNRLYWYRQTLGQGPEFLTYFQNEAQLEKSRLLSDRFSAERPKGSFSTLEIQRTEQGDSAMYLCASSLGWGKNNQPQHFGDGTRLSIL.

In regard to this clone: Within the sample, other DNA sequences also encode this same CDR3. CDR3 region: CASSYSLAGAYEQYF. In DNA, the CDR3 is TGTGCCAGCAGTTACTCCCTAGCGGGAGCCTACGAGCAGTACTTC. The rearrangement links TRBV6-5 to TRBJ2-7; TRBD2 aligns across 10 bases. The CDR3 totals 15 residues. Germline trimming cut 0 bases from V and 2 bases from J; bases unmatched to any gene: 1. Germline V gene data show CDR1 as MNHEY and CDR2 as SVGAGI.

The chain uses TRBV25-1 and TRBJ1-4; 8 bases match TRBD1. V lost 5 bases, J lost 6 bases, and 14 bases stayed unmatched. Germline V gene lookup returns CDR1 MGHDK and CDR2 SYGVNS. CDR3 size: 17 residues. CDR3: CASSWYMRGQGYEKLFF. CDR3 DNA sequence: TGTGCCAGCAGTTGGTATATGCGTGGACAGGGATATGAAAAACTGTTTTTT.

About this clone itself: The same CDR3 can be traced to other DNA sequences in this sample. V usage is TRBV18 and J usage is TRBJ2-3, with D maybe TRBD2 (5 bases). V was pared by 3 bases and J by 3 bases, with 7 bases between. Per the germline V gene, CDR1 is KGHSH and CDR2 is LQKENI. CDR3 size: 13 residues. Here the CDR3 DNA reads TGTGCCAGCTCACCCAGGAGGACAGATACGCAGTATTTT. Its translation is CASSPRRTDTQYF.

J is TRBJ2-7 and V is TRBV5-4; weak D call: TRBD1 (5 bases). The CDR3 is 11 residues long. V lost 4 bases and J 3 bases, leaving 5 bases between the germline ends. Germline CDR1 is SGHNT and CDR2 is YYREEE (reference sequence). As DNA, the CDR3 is TGTGCCAGCAGCCAGGGCTACGAGCAGTACTTC. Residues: CASSQGYEQYF.

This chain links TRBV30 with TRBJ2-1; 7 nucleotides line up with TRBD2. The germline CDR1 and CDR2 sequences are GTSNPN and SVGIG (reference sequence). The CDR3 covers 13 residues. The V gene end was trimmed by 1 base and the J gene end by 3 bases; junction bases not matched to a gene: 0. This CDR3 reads CAWSGTSYNEQFF. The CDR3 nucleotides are TGTGCCTGGAGTGGGACTAGCTACAATGAGCAGTTCTTC.

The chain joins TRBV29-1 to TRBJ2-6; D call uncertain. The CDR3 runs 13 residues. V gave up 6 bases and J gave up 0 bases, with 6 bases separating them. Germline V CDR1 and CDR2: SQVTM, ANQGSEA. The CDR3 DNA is TGCAGCGTCTCAGCCTCTGGGGCCAACGTCCTGACTTTC. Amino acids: CSVSASGANVLTF.

CDR3 nucleotide sequence: TGTGCCAGCAGCCAGGGAGACTCAAACAACTATGGCTACACCTTC. This codes for CASSQGDSNNYGYTF. This chain links TRBV28 with TRBJ1-2; D might be TRBD1 (5 bases). The CDR3 is 15 amino acids. V was trimmed by 6 bases and J by 2 bases, leaving 16 bases between them. Germline V lookup: CDR1 MDHEN, CDR2 SYDVKM.

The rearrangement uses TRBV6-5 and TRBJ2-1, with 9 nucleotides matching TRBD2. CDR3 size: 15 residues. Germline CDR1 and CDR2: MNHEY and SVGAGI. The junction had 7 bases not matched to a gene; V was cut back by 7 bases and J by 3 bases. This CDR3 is CASTPMTSGYNEQFF. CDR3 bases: TGTGCCAGCACCCCGATGACTAGCGGCTACAATGAGCAGTTCTTC.

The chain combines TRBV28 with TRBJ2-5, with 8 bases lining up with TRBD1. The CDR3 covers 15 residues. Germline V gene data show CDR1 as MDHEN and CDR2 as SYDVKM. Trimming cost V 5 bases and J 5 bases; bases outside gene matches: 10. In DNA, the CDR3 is TGTGCCAGCAGTCTTACAGGGGGAATGGGGGAGACCCAGTACTTC. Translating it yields CASSLTGGMGETQYF.

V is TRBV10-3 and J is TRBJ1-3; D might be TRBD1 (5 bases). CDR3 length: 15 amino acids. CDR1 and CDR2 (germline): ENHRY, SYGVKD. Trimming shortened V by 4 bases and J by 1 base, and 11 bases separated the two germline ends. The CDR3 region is CAISGQRESGNTIYF. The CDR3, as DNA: TGTGCCATCAGTGGACAGCGGGAGTCTGGAAACACCATATATTTT.

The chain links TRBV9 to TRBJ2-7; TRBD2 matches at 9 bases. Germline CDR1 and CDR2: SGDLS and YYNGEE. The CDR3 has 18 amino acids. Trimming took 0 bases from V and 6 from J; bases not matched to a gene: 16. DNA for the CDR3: TGTGCCAGCAGCGTAGCCCCCCCGGGAATAGCGGGAGCGGGCGAGCAGTACTTC. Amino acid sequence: CASSVAPPGIAGAGEQYF.

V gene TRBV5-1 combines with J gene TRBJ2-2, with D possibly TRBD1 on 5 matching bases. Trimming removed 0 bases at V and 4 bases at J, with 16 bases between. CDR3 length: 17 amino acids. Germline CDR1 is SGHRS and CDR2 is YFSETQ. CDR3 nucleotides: TGCGCCAGCAGCTTGGATGCGTTGTCAGGGCGCACCGGGGAGCTGTTTTTT. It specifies CASSLDALSGRTGELFF.

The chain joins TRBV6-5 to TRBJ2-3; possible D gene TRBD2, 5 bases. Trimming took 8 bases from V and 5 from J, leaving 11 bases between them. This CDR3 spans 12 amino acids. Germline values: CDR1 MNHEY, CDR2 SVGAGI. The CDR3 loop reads CASRTSRDTQYF. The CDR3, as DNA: TGTGCCAGCCGGACTTCTCGAGATACGCAGTATTTT.

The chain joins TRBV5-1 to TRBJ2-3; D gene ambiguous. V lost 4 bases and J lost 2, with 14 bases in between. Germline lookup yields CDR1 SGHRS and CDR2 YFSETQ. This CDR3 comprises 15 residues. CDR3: CASSPVRHNTDTQYF. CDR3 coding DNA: TGCGCCAGCAGCCCCGTCCGCCACAACACAGATACGCAGTATTTT.

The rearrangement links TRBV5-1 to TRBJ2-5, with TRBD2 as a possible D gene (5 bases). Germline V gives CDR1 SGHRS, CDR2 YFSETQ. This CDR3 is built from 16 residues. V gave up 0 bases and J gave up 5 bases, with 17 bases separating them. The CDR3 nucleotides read TGCGCCAGCAGCTTGGGGGTAGCGACCTCCGGGGAGACCCAGTACTTC. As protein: CASSLGVATSGETQYF. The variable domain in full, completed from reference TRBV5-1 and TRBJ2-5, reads KAGVTQTPRYLIKTRGQQVTLSCSPISGHRSVSWYQQTPGQGLQFLFEYFSETQRNKGNFPGRFSGRQFSNSRSEMNVSTLELGDSALYLCASSLGVATSGETQYFGPGTRLLVL.

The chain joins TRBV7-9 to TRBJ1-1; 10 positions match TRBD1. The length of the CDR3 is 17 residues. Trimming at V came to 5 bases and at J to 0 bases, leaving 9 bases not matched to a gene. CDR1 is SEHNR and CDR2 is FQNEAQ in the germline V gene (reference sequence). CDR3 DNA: TGTGCCAGCAGCCGAAGTCGAGGACAGGGGGTGAACACTGAAGCTTTCTTT. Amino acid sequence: CASSRSRGQGVNTEAFF. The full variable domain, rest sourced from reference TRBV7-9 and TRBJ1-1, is DTGVSQNPRHKITKRGQNVTFRCDPISEHNRLYWYRQTLGQGPEFLTYFQNEAQLEKSRLLSDRFSAERPKGSFSTLEIQRTEQGDSAMYLCASSRSRGQGVNTEAFFGQGTRLTVV.

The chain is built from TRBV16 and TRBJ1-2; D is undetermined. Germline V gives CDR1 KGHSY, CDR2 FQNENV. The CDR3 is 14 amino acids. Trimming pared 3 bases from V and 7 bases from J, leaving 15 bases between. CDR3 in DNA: TGTGCCAGCAGCCAGGGAGGAGTTGAGGGTGGCTACACCTTC. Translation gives CASSQGGVEGGYTF.